This is a list of T cell receptor beta chains from one sample in a study of lung T cells in sarcoidosis with Löfgren's syndrome. One entry per CDR3 protein, called by TCRdb with MiXCR from the reads. The sample yields 60,000 to 65,000 distinct CDR3 sequences, 21% seen once. The sequenced material came from CD4+ T cells from PBMCs. The source is a human donor with sarcoidosis (Löfgren's syndrome or another form), or a control subject (not recorded which). CDR3s leave out the opening cysteine and the closing phenylalanine or tryptophan.

cdr3_aa,v_call,cdr3_length,j_call
ASSKAASSYNEQF,TRBV7-9,13,TRBJ2-1
ASSYSGGHPAAF,TRBV6-6,12,TRBJ1-1
ASSPTSSYNEQF,TRBV19,12,TRBJ2-1
ASSYKPPGLLSYEQY,TRBV6-2/TRBV6-3,15,TRBJ2-7
ASSQDPASGNTGELF,TRBV4-3,15,TRBJ2-2
ASSVSGLNPGELF,TRBV2,13,TRBJ2-2
ASSLNYEQY,TRBV6-1,9,TRBJ2-7
ASSMRDTRSEQF,TRBV7-2,12,TRBJ2-1
ASSQGLQPQH,TRBV14,10,TRBJ1-5
ASSTGTPTGNEQF,TRBV2,13,TRBJ2-1
AISDGPSTQY,TRBV10-3,10,TRBJ2-3
ASSPQRSQMNTEAF,TRBV18,14,TRBJ1-1
ASSLVDDTEAF,TRBV7-9,11,TRBJ1-1
ASSLSVGLRETQY,TRBV28,13,TRBJ2-5
SARKRSLGGTDTQY,TRBV20-1,14,TRBJ2-3
ASSLAGIAPGTQY,TRBV7-9,13,TRBJ2-3
ASSLSQREQY,TRBV28,10,TRBJ2-7
SALGTWNEQF,TRBV20-1,10,TRBJ2-1
ASTSSTDTQY,TRBV7-9,10,TRBJ2-3
ASSLSGRLLNTEAF,TRBV28,14,TRBJ1-1
ASSRRSQTHVDTQY,TRBV6-1,14,TRBJ2-3
ASSSTLAGGPRETQY,TRBV28,15,TRBJ2-5
ASSRTSESQETQY,TRBV7-9,13,TRBJ2-5
ASSERMEGVQY,TRBV2,11,TRBJ2-4
ASSYTGGLNNEQF,TRBV3-1,13,TRBJ2-1
ASKAALSSYNSPLH,TRBV12-3/TRBV12-4,14,TRBJ1-6
ASRTGQGATEAF,TRBV12-3/TRBV12-4,12,TRBJ1-1
SARDRGRETQY,TRBV20-1,11,TRBJ2-5
ASAGTGRSNQPQH,TRBV28,13,TRBJ1-5
SASSGGYTDTQY,TRBV20-1,12,TRBJ2-3
ASSQPNLNTEAF,TRBV4-1,12,TRBJ1-1
ASSRGRPNTEAF,TRBV12-3/TRBV12-4,12,TRBJ1-1
ASSFTSPGPRL,TRBV7-2,11,TRBJ2-1